Following are 19 T cell receptor beta chains from one sample sequenced in a study of cytomegalovirus exposure and HLA in healthy donors. The study ran its PCR with 60 Vbeta and 13 Jbeta primers. The repertoire was sequenced with immunoSEQ multiplex PCR; TCRdb's copy has only in-frame clones and lacks some. The sample shows approximately 170,000 clones, more than 65% of them seen only once. The sample was PBMCs. These receptors were collected from a woman aged 25 to 39 in good health and CMV-seropositive.

CDR3 DNA sequence: TGTGCCAGCACGAGGGGGCATGAGCAGTTCTTC. It translates to CASTRGHEQFF. The V and J genes are TRBV28 and TRBJ2-1; TRBD1 agrees at 7 bases. Trimming removed 7 bases from V and 8 bases from J; junction bases left unmatched: 2. CDR1 is MDHEN and CDR2 is SYDVKM in the germline V gene. CDR3 size: 11 residues.

CDR3 DNA: TGTGCCACCAGTCAGGGGCACTCCTCTGGAAACACCATATATTTT. Translating it yields CATSQGHSSGNTIYF. This chain uses TRBV15 with TRBJ1-3; maybe TRBD1 (6 bases). The CDR3 has 15 amino acids. Trimming left V 6 bases short and J 0 bases short, with 12 bases between. Germline V gene lookup returns CDR1 LNHNV and CDR2 YYDKDF (reference sequence).

V is TRBV18 and J is TRBJ2-7; a weak D match, TRBD2 (5 bases). The CDR3 consists of 18 residues. Germline loops: CDR1 KGHSH, CDR2 LQKENI. V was cut by 4 bases and J by 3 bases, with 25 bases left in between. The CDR3 sequence: CASSLMGSGSSYIYEQYF. CDR3 DNA: TGTGCCAGCTCACTAATGGGGAGCGGCTCATCTTACATCTACGAGCAGTACTTC.

This clone was seen at least ten times. The V call is TRBV6-4, the J call TRBJ2-2, with 9 bases aligning to TRBD1. In germline, CDR1 is MRHNA, CDR2 SNTAGT. This CDR3 contains 16 residues. V was pared by 3 bases and J by 4 bases, with 6 bases of the junction left unmatched. As DNA, the CDR3 is TGTGCCAGCAGTGAGGCGGGACAGGGCCTCACCGGGGAGCTGTTTTTT. Translation gives CASSEAGQGLTGELFF.

This rearrangement joins TRBV25-1 to TRBJ2-1; 8 bases agree with TRBD2. Germline values: CDR1 MGHDK, CDR2 SYGVNS. This CDR3 spans 14 amino acids. V dropped 3 bases and J dropped 8; count of bases not matched to a gene: 6. This CDR3 is CASSEGLVYYEQFF. For the CDR3, the DNA is TGTGCCAGCAGTGAGGGACTAGTATACTATGAGCAGTTCTTC.

The chain is built from TRBV7-2 and TRBJ2-2; 8 bases fit TRBD2. CDR1 and CDR2 from the germline V gene are SGHTA and FQGNSA. J lost 4 bases, V lost 5 bases, and 3 bases had no gene match. The CDR3 runs 14 residues. The CDR3 sequence: CASSAGLGTGELFF. The DNA of the CDR3 is TGTGCCAGCAGCGCGGGACTAGGCACCGGGGAGCTGTTTTTT.

The genes are TRBV28 and TRBJ2-7; 8 nucleotides line up with TRBD1. The CDR3 is 15 amino acids. Germline V gene sequence: CDR1 MDHEN, CDR2 SYDVKM. V gave up 6 bases and J gave up 2 bases; unmatched junction bases: 9. This chain's CDR3 is CASRTSGTGAYEQYF. Written as DNA, the CDR3 is TGTGCCAGCAGGACCTCCGGGACAGGAGCCTACGAGCAGTACTTC.

The chain's CDR3 is CASGLTSGRARDTQYF. CDR3 DNA: TGTGCCAGCGGACTAACTAGCGGGAGGGCCCGAGATACGCAGTATTTT. The chain uses TRBV5-8 and TRBJ2-3; 13 bases agree with TRBD2. V lost 7 bases and J lost 5; bases outside the gene matches: 10. Germline V lookup: CDR1 SGHTS, CDR2 YDEGEE. The CDR3 is 16 amino acids.

CDR3 amino acids: CASKTGMNTEAFF. The DNA of the CDR3 is TGTGCCAGTAAGACAGGTATGAACACTGAAGCTTTCTTT. The chain joins TRBV19 to TRBJ1-1; perhaps TRBD1 as D (6 bases). The CDR3 has 13 residues. Trimming stripped 7 bases from V and 0 bases from J, with 9 bases between. Looked up from germline, CDR1 is LNHDA and CDR2 is SQIVND (reference sequence).

The chain employs TRBV5-6 and TRBJ1-1; TRBD1 aligns across 10 bases. This CDR3 region has 16 residues. Germline loops: CDR1 SGHDT, CDR2 YYEEEE. With 2 bases clipped from V and 7 bases from J, the junction kept 11 bases outside the gene matches. This CDR3 reads CASSFWGTGVLGEAFF. In DNA form, the CDR3 reads TGTGCCAGCAGCTTTTGGGGGACAGGGGTATTGGGTGAAGCTTTCTTT.

This chain uses TRBV5-1 with TRBJ2-4; TRBD1 might be the D (5 bases). The CDR3 loop spans 13 amino acids. From germline, CDR1 is SGHRS and CDR2 YFSETQ. The V and J ends lost 0 bases and 7 bases respectively, with 8 bases between them. The CDR3 spells CASSLEGANIQYF. The CDR3 DNA reads TGCGCCAGCAGCTTGGAAGGGGCGAACATTCAGTACTTC. The full variable domain, with the rest looked up from reference TRBV5-1 and TRBJ2-4, is KAGVTQTPRYLIKTRGQQVTLSCSPISGHRSVSWYQQTPGQGLQFLFEYFSETQRNKGNFPGRFSGRQFSNSRSEMNVSTLELGDSALYLCASSLEGANIQYFGAGTRLSVL.

Details on this clone: The same CDR3 is also encoded by other DNA sequences in this sample. The chain uses TRBV5-4 and TRBJ2-1; 15 bases map to TRBD2. Germline loops: CDR1 SGHNT, CDR2 YYREEE (reference sequence). With V trimmed by 3 bases and J by 6 bases, 1 base remained unmatched. This CDR3 comprises 15 residues. The CDR3 region is CASSSGLAGGNEQFF. Here the CDR3 DNA reads TGTGCCAGCAGCTCGGGACTAGCGGGAGGCAATGAGCAGTTCTTC.

The J gene is TRBJ2-2, the V gene TRBV9; 9 positions agree with TRBD1. The CDR3 runs 15 residues. Germline assignment: CDR1 SGDLS and CDR2 YYNGEE. The V gene end was trimmed by 4 bases and the J gene end by 3 bases; junction bases not matched to a gene: 4. CDR3 bases: TGTGCCAGCAGCCCCGGACAGGGGTACACCGGGGAGCTGTTTTTT. Encoded protein: CASSPGQGYTGELFF. Filled out from reference TRBV9 and TRBJ2-2, the complete variable domain reads DSGVTQTPKHLITATGQRVTLRCSPRSGDLSVYWYQQSLDQGLQFLIQYYNGEERAKGNILERFSAQQFPDLHSELNLSSLELGDSALYFCASSPGQGYTGELFFGEGSRLTVL.

The chain carries TRBV5-1 and TRBJ1-2; 9 positions match TRBD1. This CDR3 has 14 residues. V was clipped by 4 bases and J by 4 bases; unmatched bases: 5. Germline V gives CDR1 SGHRS, CDR2 YFSETQ. This CDR3 is CASSGTGSSYGYTF. CDR3 in DNA: TGCGCCAGCAGCGGGACAGGGTCCAGCTATGGCTACACCTTC.

The sample holds a few counts of this clone. The chain carries TRBV27 and TRBJ2-3, with D perhaps TRBD2 (6 bases). Between the trimmed V and J ends, which lost 6 bases and 5 bases, there was a span of 15 bases. The CDR3 contains 14 residues. The germline V gene encodes CDR1 MNHEY and CDR2 SMNVEV (reference sequence). The CDR3 spells CASRDYNLGDTQYF. The CDR3 DNA sequence: TGTGCCAGCAGGGACTACAACCTAGGAGATACGCAGTATTTT.

The chain recombines TRBV1 with TRBJ2-7; no check of the table's D call, TRBD2, against the DNA was made. TRBV1 is annotated as a pseudogene. The CDR3 is made up of 18 amino acids. The DNA for the CDR3 is TGCACCAGCAGCCAAGCCCCCGTTTGCGTTTCATACTCCTACGAGCAGTACTTC. Translation: CTSSQAPVCVSYSYEQYF.

V gene TRBV4-1 combines with J gene TRBJ2-1; D perhaps matches TRBD1 (6 bases). CDR1 and CDR2 from the germline V gene are MGHRA and YSYEKL. V shed 0 bases and J shed 10 bases, with 13 bases lying between them. The CDR3 sequence is 14 residues long. The CDR3, as DNA: TGCGCCAGCAGCCAAGAGGATTTTGACAGGGAGCAGTTCTTC. Translation: CASSQEDFDREQFF.

The V gene is TRBV28, the J gene TRBJ2-1; 9 bases map to TRBD2. The germline V gene encodes CDR1 MDHEN and CDR2 SYDVKM. The ends lost 8 bases at V and 5 bases at J; junction bases unmatched: 16. CDR3 length: 17 residues. For the CDR3, the DNA is TGTGCCAGCTCAAGTACCCCCCCACGACTAGCGGACAATGAGCAGTTCTTC. This codes for CASSSTPPRLADNEQFF. Full variable domain (outside the CDR3, taken from reference TRBV28 and TRBJ2-1): DVKVTQSSRYLVKRTGEKVFLECVQDMDHENMFWYRQDPGLGLRLIYFSYDVKMKEKGDIPEGYSVSREKKERFSLILESASTNQTSMYLCASSSTPPRLADNEQFFGPGTRLTVL.

This chain links TRBV7-6 with TRBJ2-7; D uncertain. The CDR3 runs 13 residues. The germline gives CDR1 SGHVS, CDR2 FNYEAQ. V lost 4 bases and J lost 5, with 12 bases in between. The CDR3 nucleotides are TGTGCCAGCAGCTCCTCTAGTATCCACGAGCAGTACTTC. Protein sequence: CASSSSSIHEQYF.